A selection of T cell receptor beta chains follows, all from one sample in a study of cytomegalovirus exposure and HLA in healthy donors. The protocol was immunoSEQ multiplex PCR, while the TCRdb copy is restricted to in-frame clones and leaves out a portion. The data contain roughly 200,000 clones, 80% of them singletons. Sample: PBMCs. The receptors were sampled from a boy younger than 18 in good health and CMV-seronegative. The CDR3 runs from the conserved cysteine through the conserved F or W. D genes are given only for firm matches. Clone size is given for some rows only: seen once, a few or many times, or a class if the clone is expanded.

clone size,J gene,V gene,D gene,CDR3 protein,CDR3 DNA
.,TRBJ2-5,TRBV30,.,CAWTVEGTQYF,TGTGCCTGGACAGTGGAGGGGACCCAGTACTTC
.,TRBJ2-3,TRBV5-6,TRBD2,CASSLAAAGGTDTQYF,TGTGCCAGCAGCTTGGCCGCGGCGGGAGGGACAGATACGCAGTATTTT
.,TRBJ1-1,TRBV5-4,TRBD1,CASSWGDRAYTEAFF,TGTGCCAGCAGCTGGGGGGACAGAGCCTACACTGAAGCTTTCTTT
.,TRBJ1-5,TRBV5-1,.,CASSLDWLNQPQHF,TGCGCCAGCAGCTTGGACTGGTTGAATCAGCCCCAGCATTTT
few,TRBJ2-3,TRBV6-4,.,CASSGLGGSTDTQYF,TGTGCCAGCAGCGGGCTTGGGGGGAGCACAGATACGCAGTATTTT
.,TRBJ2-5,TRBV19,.,CASSTYGGPRETQYF,TGTGCCAGTAGTACCTATGGGGGCCCAAGGGAGACCCAGTACTTC
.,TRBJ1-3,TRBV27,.,CASSLRRGTGNTIYF,TGTGCCAGCAGTTTACGACGGGGGACTGGAAACACCATATATTTT
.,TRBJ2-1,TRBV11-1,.,CASSLRQRPSYNEQFF,TGTGCCAGCAGCTTAAGACAGAGACCCTCCTACAATGAGCAGTTCTTC
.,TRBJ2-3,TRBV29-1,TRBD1,CSASPGQGVDTQYF,TGCAGCGCATCCCCGGGACAGGGTGTGGATACGCAGTATTTT
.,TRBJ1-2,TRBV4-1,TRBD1,CASSRAGQEAGYTF,TGCGCCAGCAGCCGCGCGGGACAGGAGGCTGGCTACACCTTC
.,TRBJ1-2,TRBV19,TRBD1,CASSSTGEFYGYTF,TGTGCCAGTAGTAGCACAGGGGAATTCTATGGCTACACCTTC
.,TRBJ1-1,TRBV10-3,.,CAISARPTEAFF,TGTGCCATCAGTGCGAGGCCCACTGAAGCTTTCTTT
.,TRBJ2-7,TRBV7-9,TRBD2,CASSKSGTSLGDEQYF,TGTGCCAGCAGCAAAAGTGGGACTAGCTTGGGGGACGAGCAGTACTTC
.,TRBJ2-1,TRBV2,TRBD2,CASITRREGREQFF,TGTGCCAGCATAACTCGGCGGGAGGGTCGTGAGCAGTTCTTC
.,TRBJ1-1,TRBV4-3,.,CASSHGGNTEAFF,TGCGCCAGCAGCCACGGGGGGAACACTGAAGCTTTCTTT
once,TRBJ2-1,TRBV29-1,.,CSVEKTGQGQFF,TGCAGCGTTGAAAAAACGGGACAAGGGCAGTTCTTC
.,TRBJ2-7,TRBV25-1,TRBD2,CASSEFAGGYEQYF,TGTGCCAGCAGTGAATTTGCGGGGGGCTACGAGCAGTACTTC
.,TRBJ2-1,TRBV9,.,CASSVGAGRNEQFF,TGTGCCAGCAGCGTAGGCGCGGGACGCAATGAGCAGTTCTTC
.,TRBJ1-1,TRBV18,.,CASSPRRDTEAFF,TGTGCCAGCTCACCACGGCGGGACACTGAAGCTTTCTTT
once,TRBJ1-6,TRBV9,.,CASSTLTGGLSPLHF,TGTGCCAGCAGTACACTAACAGGAGGGTTGTCACCCCTCCACTTT
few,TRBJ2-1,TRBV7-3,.,CASSPVQVSSYNEQFF,TGTGCCAGCAGCCCAGTACAGGTTAGCTCCTACAATGAGCAGTTCTTC
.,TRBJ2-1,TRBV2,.,CASRPSRSDNEQFF,TGTGCCAGCAGGCCCTCTAGATCAGACAATGAGCAGTTCTTC
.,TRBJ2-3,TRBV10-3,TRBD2,CAISKTSGGGGTDTQYF,TGTGCCATCAGTAAGACTAGCGGGGGAGGGGGCACAGATACGCAGTATTTT
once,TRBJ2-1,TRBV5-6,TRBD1,CASSGGTGSSYNEQFF,TGTGCCAGCAGCGGGGGGACAGGGAGCTCCTACAATGAGCAGTTCTTC
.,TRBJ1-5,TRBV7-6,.,CASSFPDQPQHF,TGTGCCAGCAGCTTTCCTGATCAGCCCCAGCATTTT
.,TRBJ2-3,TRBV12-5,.,CASGLGSISTDTQYF,TGTGCTAGTGGTTTGGGGAGCATTAGCACAGATACGCAGTATTTT
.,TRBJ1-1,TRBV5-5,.,CASTQEGGARTEAFF,TGTGCCAGCACCCAGGAGGGGGGGGCGAGGACTGAAGCTTTCTTT
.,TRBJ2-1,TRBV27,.,CASSPGGGPEQFF,TGTGCCAGCAGCCCCGGAGGAGGGCCCGAGCAGTTCTTC
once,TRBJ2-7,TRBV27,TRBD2,CAMGTSGYSYEQYF,TGTGCCATGGGGACTAGCGGTTACTCCTACGAGCAGTACTTC
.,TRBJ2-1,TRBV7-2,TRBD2,CASSLQAGWGPDEQFF,TGTGCCAGCAGCCTCCAAGCGGGGTGGGGTCCCGATGAGCAGTTCTTC
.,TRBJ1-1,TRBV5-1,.,CASTFLDSMNTEAFF,TGCGCCAGCACCTTCCTCGACAGTATGAACACTGAAGCTTTCTTT
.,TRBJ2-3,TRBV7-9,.,CASSFYTGRSFFDTDTQYF,TGTGCCAGCAGCTTTTATACCGGGAGAAGCTTTTTTGACACAGATACGCAGTATTTT
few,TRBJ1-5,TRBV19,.,CASSKVQNSNQPQHF,TGTGCCAGTAGTAAAGTCCAGAATAGCAATCAGCCCCAGCATTTT
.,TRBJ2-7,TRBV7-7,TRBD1,CASSSRDSHEQYF,TGTGCTAGCAGCTCGAGGGACAGCCACGAGCAGTACTTC
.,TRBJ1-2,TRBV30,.,CAWRRGNDYGYTF,TGTGCCTGGAGGAGGGGGAACGACTATGGCTACACCTTC